These 22 T cell receptor beta chains share one sample of origin, sequenced in a study of blood T cell repertoires in COVID-19. Sequenced by immunoSEQ multiplex PCR; TCRdb stores in-frame clones only, minus some. The sample yields about 220,000 clones, 80% to 90% seen once. Sequencing input: PBMCs or T cells enriched from blood (not recorded which). These receptors came from a woman aged 18 to 35 in a cohort exposed to, infected with or recovered from COVID-19 (not recorded which).

V usage is TRBV6-5 and J usage is TRBJ1-1; D is possibly TRBD1 (6 bases). The CDR3 runs 13 residues. Germline V lookup: CDR1 MNHEY, CDR2 SVGAGI. Deletions cut 5 bases from V and 3 bases from J, with 10 bases between. CDR3 in amino acids: CASSRRQDTEAFF. The CDR3 nucleotides read TGTGCCAGCAGTCGCCGACAGGACACTGAAGCTTTCTTT.

The rearrangement links TRBV7-6 to TRBJ2-5, with TRBD2 identical over 9 bases. The CDR3 sequence is 16 residues long. Trimming took 5 bases from V and 5 from J; bases not matched to a gene: 12. CDR1 is SGHVS, CDR2 FNYEAQ, per germline. The CDR3 coding sequence is TGTGCCAGCAGCCGACCCTACGCGGGGGGGCGGGAGACCCAGTACTTC. It specifies CASSRPYAGGRETQYF.

This chain links TRBV11-3 with TRBJ2-3; possibly TRBD2 for D (5 bases). In germline, CDR1 is SGHNT, CDR2 YENEEA. CDR3 length: 16 residues. V gave up 1 base and J gave up 0 bases, with 11 bases separating them. For the CDR3, the DNA is TGTGCCAGCAGCTTAGGACTACAGACAAGCACAGATACGCAGTATTTT. Its translation is CASSLGLQTSTDTQYF.

V and J are TRBV6-5 and TRBJ1-1, with 8 bases fitting TRBD1. V dropped 4 bases and J dropped 11; count of bases not matched to a gene: 9. CDR3 length: 13 amino acids. Germline loops: CDR1 MNHEY, CDR2 SVGAGI. CDR3: CASSSPSGGPAFF. The CDR3 coding sequence is TGTGCCAGCAGTTCCCCTTCAGGGGGCCCTGCTTTCTTT.

The V gene is TRBV28, the J gene TRBJ2-3, with 8 bases aligning to TRBD1. Per the germline V gene, CDR1 is MDHEN and CDR2 is SYDVKM. Trimming took 9 bases from V and 7 from J; bases not matched to a gene: 6. This CDR3 region has 12 residues. In DNA, the CDR3 is TGTGCCAGTAAGACAGGGGACTATACGCAGTATTTT. Translation gives CASKTGDYTQYF.

The chain uses TRBV30 and TRBJ2-7; D may be TRBD1 (6 bases). This CDR3 spans 11 amino acids. V lost 3 bases and J lost 7, with 10 bases in between. CDR1 and CDR2 (germline): GTSNPN, SVGIG (reference sequence). Written as DNA, the CDR3 is TGTGCCTGGAGCGGACAGACGGAGCAGTACTTC. This sequence encodes CAWSGQTEQYF.

The chain uses TRBV7-9 and TRBJ1-3; 8 positions match TRBD1. V trimming: 5 bases; J trimming: 4 bases; junction bases outside the gene matches: 10. Per the germline V gene, CDR1 is SEHNR and CDR2 is FQNEAQ (reference sequence). The CDR3 sequence is 16 residues long. CDR3 region: CASSPWTGLGGNTIYF. The CDR3 DNA sequence: TGTGCCAGCAGCCCCTGGACAGGGTTAGGGGGAAACACCATATATTTT.

This sequence joins TRBV6-5 and TRBJ2-3; D may be TRBD1 (6 bases). This CDR3 is built from 14 residues. The germline gives CDR1 MNHEY, CDR2 SVGAGI. V was pared by 6 bases and J by 6 bases, with 16 bases between. CDR3 residues: CASRGYREADTQYF. For the CDR3, the DNA is TGTGCCAGCAGGGGATACAGGGAAGCGGATACGCAGTATTTT.

The chain uses TRBV7-9 and TRBJ2-1; TRBD1 aligns across 7 bases. In germline, CDR1 is SEHNR, CDR2 FQNEAQ (reference sequence). The trim removed 1 base at V and 2 bases at J, leaving 2 bases unmatched. The CDR3 length is 15 residues. CDR3 residues: CASSLEQGPYNEQFF. The CDR3 DNA follows: TGTGCCAGCAGCTTAGAACAGGGGCCCTACAATGAGCAGTTCTTC. The full variable domain, its missing parts supplied by reference TRBV7-9 and TRBJ2-1, is DTGVSQNPRHKITKRGQNVTFRCDPISEHNRLYWYRQTLGQGPEFLTYFQNEAQLEKSRLLSDRFSAERPKGSFSTLEIQRTEQGDSAMYLCASSLEQGPYNEQFFGPGTRLTVL.

The rearrangement links TRBV6-1 to TRBJ1-5, with 7 bases matching TRBD1. In germline, CDR1 is MNHNS, CDR2 SASEGT. J was trimmed by 2 bases and V by 2 bases; bases with no gene match: 9. The CDR3 covers 17 residues. The CDR3 DNA sequence: TGTGCCAGCAGTGAAATTGAGGGGGCGATCGGCAATCAGCCCCAGCATTTT. Translated: CASSEIEGAIGNQPQHF.

The chain is built from TRBV5-5 and TRBJ1-1; D gene ambiguous. CDR3 size: 16 residues. The germline V and J ends were trimmed by 2 bases and 1 base, with 15 bases remaining between them. Germline CDR1 and CDR2: SGHKS and YYEKEE (reference sequence). CDR3 sequence reads: CASSFGRGFGNTEAFF. CDR3 DNA: TGTGCCAGCAGCTTTGGGCGCGGGTTCGGGAACACTGAAGCTTTCTTT.

The V gene is TRBV5-1, the J gene TRBJ1-2; TRBD1 matches 7 bases. From germline, CDR1 is SGHRS and CDR2 YFSETQ. J was trimmed by 8 bases and V by 4 bases; bases with no gene match: 26. CDR3 length equals 19 residues. This chain's CDR3 is CASSLRRIEDRQGPKGYTF. CDR3 coding DNA: TGCGCCAGCAGCCTGAGACGGATCGAGGATCGACAGGGCCCCAAGGGCTACACCTTC.

The rearrangement uses TRBV7-8 and TRBJ2-3; no firm D call. There are 13 residues in the CDR3. The ends were cut back, 5 bases at V and 1 base at J, with 7 bases in the middle. Per the germline V gene, CDR1 is SGHVS and CDR2 is FQNEAQ. The CDR3 sequence: CASSLPGTDTQYF. CDR3 DNA sequence: TGTGCCAGCAGCCTCCCCGGCACAGATACGCAGTATTTT. Together with reference TRBV7-8 and TRBJ2-3, the CDR3 gives the full variable domain: GAGVSQSPRYKVAKRGQDVALRCDPISGHVSLFWYQQALGQGPEFLTYFQNEAQLDKSGLPSDRFFAERPEGSVSTLKIQRTQQEDSAVYLCASSLPGTDTQYFGPGTRLTVL.

The chain combines TRBV10-3 with TRBJ2-2; 8 nucleotides align to TRBD1. This CDR3 contains 14 residues. V shed 5 bases, J shed 6 bases, and the junction held 5 bases outside the gene matches. Germline CDR1 reads ENHRY; CDR2 reads SYGVKD. This chain's CDR3 is CAISSQGASGELFF. For the CDR3, the DNA is TGTGCCATCAGTTCCCAGGGGGCCTCCGGGGAGCTGTTTTTT.

V is TRBV5-1 and J is TRBJ2-5; 10 bases map to TRBD1. Germline V gene lookup returns CDR1 SGHRS and CDR2 YFSETQ. J lost 2 bases, V lost 3 bases, and 4 bases had no gene match. The CDR3 runs 15 residues. In DNA form, the CDR3 reads TGCGCCAGCAGCTGGGGACAGGGGCTACAAGAGACCCAGTACTTC. This codes for CASSWGQGLQETQYF.

The rearrangement joins TRBV24-1 to TRBJ2-1, with unresolved D. CDR1 and CDR2 from the germline V gene are KGHDR and SFDVKD. The germline V and J ends were trimmed by 0 bases and 3 bases, with 5 bases remaining between them. CDR3 length: 14 residues. CDR3 nucleotide sequence: TGTGCCACCAGTGATTTGCGCTACTACAATGAGCAGTTCTTC. It codes for CATSDLRYYNEQFF.

This chain links TRBV4-2 with TRBJ2-5, with 12 bases fitting TRBD2. Per germline, CDR1 LGHNA and CDR2 YNFKEQ. The CDR3 has 16 amino acids. V lost 1 base to trimming and J lost 4 bases; unmatched junction nucleotides: 4. CDR3 amino acids: CASSQVPTSGGETQYF. CDR3 sequence (DNA): TGTGCCAGCAGCCAAGTCCCGACTAGCGGGGGAGAGACCCAGTACTTC.

This rearrangement joins TRBV7-9 to TRBJ2-2; D unclear. V was clipped by 5 bases and J by 5 bases, with 9 bases between them. Germline V gene sequence: CDR1 SEHNR, CDR2 FQNEAQ (reference sequence). The CDR3 is made up of 13 amino acids. Here the CDR3 DNA reads TGTGCCAGCAGCCCCAGCAGGACCGGGGAGCTGTTTTTT. This translates into CASSPSRTGELFF.

The chain uses TRBV6-5 and TRBJ1-1; D is ambiguous. The CDR3 extends over 14 amino acids. CDR1 MNHEY and CDR2 SVGAGI come from the germline V gene. V was trimmed by 5 bases and J by 3 bases, leaving 13 bases between them. The CDR3 reads CASSRWEGDTEAFF. As DNA, the CDR3 is TGTGCCAGCAGTAGATGGGAGGGTGACACTGAAGCTTTCTTT.

The chain employs TRBV13 and TRBJ2-3, with D tentatively TRBD2 (6 bases). V gave up 3 bases and J gave up 2 bases, with 15 bases separating them. CDR3 length equals 16 residues. Germline V gene data show CDR1 as PRHDT and CDR2 as FYEKMQ (reference sequence). The CDR3 nucleotides read TGTGCCAGCAGCTTGAACCTAGCGTCTAACACAGATACGCAGTATTTT. As protein: CASSLNLASNTDTQYF.

This sequence joins TRBV28 and TRBJ2-1; 9 nucleotides agree with TRBD1. The V gene's germline CDR1 is MDHEN and CDR2 SYDVKM. The junction had 10 bases not matched to a gene; V was cut back by 5 bases and J by 8 bases. The CDR3 is 15 amino acids. The CDR3 nucleotides are TGTGCCAGCAGTCCATTCCGGGACAGGGAGGATGAGCAGTTCTTC. It yields the protein CASSPFRDREDEQFF. Together with reference TRBV28 and TRBJ2-1, the CDR3 gives the full variable domain: DVKVTQSSRYLVKRTGEKVFLECVQDMDHENMFWYRQDPGLGLRLIYFSYDVKMKEKGDIPEGYSVSREKKERFSLILESASTNQTSMYLCASSPFRDREDEQFFGPGTRLTVL.

The chain links TRBV6-1 to TRBJ1-5; no firm D call. The V end lost 0 bases, the J end lost 6 bases, and 12 bases lay between the germline ends. In germline, CDR1 is MNHNS, CDR2 SASEGT. The CDR3 covers 15 residues. The CDR3 sequence is CASSEAGVAGQPQHF. The CDR3 region has the DNA TGTGCCAGCAGTGAAGCGGGTGTTGCGGGTCAGCCCCAGCATTTT.